Listed here is a single T cell receptor beta chain. Germline V gene lookup returns CDR1 MNHEY and CDR2 SMNVEV (reference sequence). This CDR3 spans 15 amino acids. V was pared by 4 bases and J by 9 bases, with 10 bases of the junction left unmatched. The entry originates in a study of blood T cell repertoires in COVID-19. In the study overall: The study drew acute and convalescent COVID-19 samples from the United States, Italy and Spain. The cDNA or gDNA used as material had been derived from T cells, B-cell-depleted T cells, or PBMCs.

Measured with immunoSEQ multiplex PCR; TCRdb has only the in-frame clones, and not every one. The table includes roughly 54,000 clones, 80% to 85% detected once. The chain combines TRBV27 with TRBJ2-3; 10 bases map to TRBD2. Input material: peripheral blood. The sequence was collected from a man in his fifties with acute or convalescent COVID-19. DNA for the CDR3: TGTGCCAGCAGTTCCCCCACTAGCGGGAAGGAGACGCAGTATTTT. The encoded protein is CASSSPTSGKETQYF.